The source of this TCR beta chain is a study of blood T cell repertoires in COVID-19. As for the study in general: Some COVID-19 samples were acute and others convalescent; all came from the United States, Italy and Spain.

Authors' methods: Reference gene primer amplification gave nucleated cell count estimates. Sequencing was performed with immunoSEQ multiplex PCR; in TCRdb, only in-frame clones are kept and a portion is missing. Clone size and the V and J calls come from that table; the DNA yielded D and trimming. The sample carries around 90,000 clones, roughly 80% recorded once. CDR3 length equals 15 residues. Germline-derived CDR1 and CDR2 are MNHNS and SASEGT. With 2 bases removed from V and 1 base from J, the gap between germline ends came to 9 bases. The sample comprised peripheral blood. The clonotype was recovered from a human donor in a cohort sampled during active COVID-19. V gene TRBV6-1 combines with J gene TRBJ2-1, with a tentative D call TRBD1 (6 bases). In nucleotides, the CDR3 is TGTGCCAGCAGTGAAAGGACAGTATCCTACAATGAGCAGTTCTTC. It specifies CASSERTVSYNEQFF.